The rows below give T cell receptor beta chains drawn from one sample of a study of pediatric ulcerative colitis. TCRdb's copy holds only in-frame clones and misses some; the assay was immunoSEQ multiplex PCR. The sample lists about 5,800 clones, roughly 89% seen once, with about 2% in the top ten. The sequencing sample was made of blood. The receptors originated from a girl aged 10 to 17 who was a control in a study of pediatric ulcerative colitis. CDR3s include the opening cysteine and the closing phenylalanine or tryptophan. Each record gives: J gene, V gene, D gene, CDR3 DNA, CDR3 protein. A D gene is named only where the DNA matches it firmly.

TRBJ1-1	TRBV2	.	TGTGCCACCGAGGGGAACACTGAAGCTTTCTTT	CATEGNTEAFF
TRBJ2-7	TRBV7-8	.	TGTGCCAGCAGCCTGACCCCCTACGAGCAGTACTTC	CASSLTPYEQYF
TRBJ2-3	TRBV28	TRBD2	TGTGCCAGCAGTTTAGCGGGGGGCGCAGATACGCAGTATTTT	CASSLAGGADTQYF
TRBJ2-1	TRBV7-9	TRBD1	TGTGCCAGCAGCTCCCAGCGGACAGGCGATGAGCAGTTCTTC	CASSSQRTGDEQFF
TRBJ1-2	TRBV14	.	TGTGCCAGCAGCCAGCAACAGATTAACTATGGCTACACCTTC	CASSQQQINYGYTF
TRBJ2-7	TRBV25-1	.	TGTGCCAGCACCCCCGAGCAGGGGGGAAAATTATCCTACGAGCAGTACTTC	CASTPEQGGKLSYEQYF
TRBJ2-7	TRBV18	.	TGTGCCAGCTCACTACAGGGCCCCTCCCACGAGCAGTACTTC	CASSLQGPSHEQYF
TRBJ2-3	TRBV7-2	TRBD1	TGTGCCAGCAGATCCGGACAGGTAACAGATACGCAGTATTTT	CASRSGQVTDTQYF
TRBJ2-3	TRBV10-3	.	TGTGCCATCAAGACCGCCGATACGCAGTATTTT	CAIKTADTQYF
TRBJ1-4	TRBV6-5	.	TGTGCCAGCAGCCCGACCGCAACTAATGAAAAACTGTTTTTT	CASSPTATNEKLFF
TRBJ1-2	TRBV4-3	.	TGCGCCAGCAGCCAAGACCCCGCAGGGACTAACTATGGCTACACCTTC	CASSQDPAGTNYGYTF
TRBJ1-1	TRBV5-1	TRBD1	TGCGCCAGCAGCAGGACAGGGTTCACTGAAGCTTTCTTT	CASSRTGFTEAFF
TRBJ1-1	TRBV7-9	.	TGTGCCAGCAGAATTAGTGGGGATGTTGAAGCTTTCTTT	CASRISGDVEAFF
TRBJ2-5	TRBV27	.	TGTGCCAGCAGTATCTACCTGCCGGGAAAGGGGAGGACCCAGTACTTC	CASSIYLPGKGRTQYF
TRBJ1-1	TRBV28	TRBD1	TGTGCCAGCAGCCCGGGACAGTTGTACACTGAAGCTTTCTTT	CASSPGQLYTEAFF
TRBJ1-1	TRBV7-6	.	TGTGCCAGCAGGGGGTCAGGCAACACTGAAGCTTTCTTT	CASRGSGNTEAFF
TRBJ2-1	TRBV14	.	TGTGCCAGCAGCCAAGTAAGCAGCTTAAAACCCTATGGGAGGTACAATGAGCAGTTCTTC	CASSQVSSLKPYGRYNEQFF
TRBJ2-3	TRBV4-3	TRBD2	TGCGCCAGCAGCCAAGGGATAGCGGGCGGCACAGATACGCAGTATTTT	CASSQGIAGGTDTQYF
TRBJ2-1	TRBV7-2	.	TGTGCCAGCAGCTTAAGTAGGGGGAATGAGCAGTTCTTC	CASSLSRGNEQFF
TRBJ2-1	TRBV7-3	TRBD2	TGTGCCAGCGGGGAGGGCTCCTACAATGAGCAGTTCTTC	CASGEGSYNEQFF
TRBJ2-7	TRBV27	.	TGTGCCAGCAGTGCGACTCCTACGCGGCCCGAGCAGTACTTC	CASSATPTRPEQYF